Listed below are T cell receptor beta chains from one sample, sequenced in a study of molecular identifiers for immune sequencing clone quantification. TCRdb independently ran MiXCR on the PCR reads; one entry per CDR3 protein. The sample holds about 640,000 distinct CDR3 sequences, about 20% seen once. Sequencing was done on a sample of naive CD8+ T cells from blood, with Jurkat cell RNA spiked in. These TCRs come from a human donor in good health. Some libraries in this study had Jurkat cell RNA spiked in. Both conserved end residues are part of each CDR3. The order of the fields is clone size, J gene, V gene, D gene, CDR3 protein, CDR3 DNA. A D gene is named only where the DNA matches it firmly. Size tells how often a clone was seen (once, few, many) or the class of an expanded clone, and some rows leave it out.

clone_size: many; j_call: TRBJ1-2; v_call: TRBV6-5; d_call: -; cdr3_aa: CASSFGANYGYTF; cdr3_nt: TGTGCCAGCAGCTTTGGAGCCAACTATGGCTACACCTTC
clone_size: many; j_call: TRBJ2-7; v_call: TRBV27; d_call: -; cdr3_aa: CASRSEQYF; cdr3_nt: TGTGCCAGCAGGTCCGAGCAGTACTTC
clone_size: many; j_call: TRBJ2-7; v_call: TRBV27; d_call: -; cdr3_aa: CASSTEVQGLEQYF; cdr3_nt: TGTGCCAGCAGTACGGAGGTCCAGGGGCTCGAGCAGTACTTC
clone_size: many; j_call: TRBJ1-1; v_call: TRBV12-3/TRBV12-4; d_call: -; cdr3_aa: CASNGPRNTEAFF; cdr3_nt: TGTGCCAGCAACGGACCGAGGAACACTGAAGCTTTCTTT
clone_size: many; j_call: TRBJ2-7; v_call: TRBV19; d_call: -; cdr3_aa: CASSIGRNYEQYF; cdr3_nt: TGTGCCAGTAGTATTGGCAGGAACTACGAGCAGTACTTC
clone_size: few; j_call: TRBJ2-3; v_call: TRBV19; d_call: TRBD2; cdr3_aa: CASSLGGRARTDTQYF; cdr3_nt: TGTGCCAGTAGTCTGGGCGGGAGGGCCCGGACAGATACGCAGTATTTT
clone_size: -; j_call: TRBJ2-1; v_call: TRBV6-5; d_call: TRBD2; cdr3_aa: CASSTSGTYNEQFF; cdr3_nt: TGTGCCAGCTCCACTAGCGGGACCTACAATGAGCAGTTCTTC
clone_size: many; j_call: TRBJ1-4; v_call: TRBV19; d_call: -; cdr3_aa: CASTVGTAANEKLFF; cdr3_nt: TGTGCCAGTACCGTTGGGACGGCAGCTAATGAAAAACTGTTTTTT
clone_size: -; j_call: TRBJ2-7; v_call: TRBV4-3; d_call: -; cdr3_aa: CASSQDRNYLYEQYF; cdr3_nt: TGCGCCAGCAGCCAAGATCGTAATTACTTGTACGAGCAGTACTTC
clone_size: many; j_call: TRBJ2-3; v_call: TRBV6-2/TRBV6-3; d_call: -; cdr3_aa: CASSSPSGGVDTQYF; cdr3_nt: TGTGCCAGCAGTTCCCCGTCTGGGGGTGTAGATACGCAGTATTTT
clone_size: few; j_call: TRBJ2-7; v_call: TRBV27; d_call: -; cdr3_aa: CASSPSTDPYEQYF; cdr3_nt: TGTGCCAGCAGTCCATCGACAGACCCCTACGAGCAGTACTTC
clone_size: -; j_call: TRBJ2-7; v_call: TRBV3-1; d_call: -; cdr3_aa: CASSQDPGGLYEQYF; cdr3_nt: TGTGCCAGCAGCCAAGATCCTGGGGGACTCTACGAGCAGTACTTC
clone_size: few; j_call: TRBJ1-5; v_call: TRBV6-5; d_call: TRBD1; cdr3_aa: CASSQTWTGASNQPQHF; cdr3_nt: TGTGCCAGCAGTCAAACGTGGACAGGGGCAAGCAATCAGCCCCAGCATTTT
clone_size: -; j_call: TRBJ2-7; v_call: TRBV5-8; d_call: -; cdr3_aa: CASSLGLRSSYEQYF; cdr3_nt: TGTGCCAGCAGCTTGGGGCTAAGGAGCTCCTACGAGCAGTACTTC
clone_size: few; j_call: TRBJ1-1; v_call: TRBV20-1; d_call: TRBD1; cdr3_aa: CSAPWTGGNSLNTEAFF; cdr3_nt: TGCAGTGCTCCATGGACAGGGGGCAATTCTCTGAACACTGAAGCTTTCTTT
clone_size: many; j_call: TRBJ2-5; v_call: TRBV4-1; d_call: -; cdr3_aa: CASSQENEQETQYF; cdr3_nt: TGCGCCAGCAGCCAAGAAAATGAACAAGAGACCCAGTACTTC
clone_size: many; j_call: TRBJ1-1; v_call: TRBV5-8; d_call: -; cdr3_aa: CASSGGRQNTEAFF; cdr3_nt: TGTGCCAGCAGCGGGGGGAGACAGAACACTGAAGCTTTCTTT
clone_size: many; j_call: TRBJ1-5; v_call: TRBV4-2; d_call: -; cdr3_aa: CASSQDRFAQPQHF; cdr3_nt: TGTGCCAGCAGCCAAGACAGGTTTGCTCAGCCCCAGCATTTT
clone_size: many; j_call: TRBJ1-5; v_call: TRBV7-9; d_call: -; cdr3_aa: CASSSSAGDNSFYSNQPQHF; cdr3_nt: TGTGCCAGCAGCTCTAGCGCAGGGGATAACTCTTTTTATAGCAATCAGCCCCAGCATTTT
clone_size: once; j_call: TRBJ2-6; v_call: TRBV19; d_call: -; cdr3_aa: CASSRLFSGANVLTF; cdr3_nt: TGTGCCAGTAGTAGGCTGTTCTCTGGGGCCAACGTCCTGACTTTC
clone_size: few; j_call: TRBJ2-4; v_call: TRBV7-9; d_call: -; cdr3_aa: CASRGDIQYF; cdr3_nt: TGTGCCAGCAGAGGGGACATTCAGTACTTC
clone_size: many; j_call: TRBJ2-2; v_call: TRBV4-3; d_call: -; cdr3_aa: CASSQEAQGINTGELFF; cdr3_nt: TGCGCCAGCAGCCAAGAAGCCCAGGGGATTAACACCGGGGAGCTGTTTTTT
clone_size: many; j_call: TRBJ2-7; v_call: TRBV28; d_call: -; cdr3_aa: CASPPQGSYEQYF; cdr3_nt: TGTGCCAGCCCTCCCCAGGGGTCCTACGAGCAGTACTTC
clone_size: -; j_call: TRBJ1-1; v_call: TRBV29-1; d_call: -; cdr3_aa: CSVAQSTEAFF; cdr3_nt: TGCAGCGTTGCCCAGAGCACTGAAGCTTTCTTT
clone_size: -; j_call: TRBJ2-1; v_call: TRBV10-2; d_call: -; cdr3_aa: CATQGQLAYEQFF; cdr3_nt: TGCGCCACCCAGGGGCAGCTAGCGTATGAGCAGTTCTTC
clone_size: many; j_call: TRBJ2-6; v_call: TRBV20-1; d_call: -; cdr3_aa: CSAEPYGDTGANVLTF; cdr3_nt: TGCAGTGCTGAGCCATACGGGGACACTGGGGCCAACGTCCTGACTTTC
clone_size: -; j_call: TRBJ1-5; v_call: TRBV19; d_call: -; cdr3_aa: CASSIVSGRFSNQPQHF; cdr3_nt: TGTGCCAGTAGTATAGTTTCGGGGAGGTTTAGCAATCAGCCCCAGCATTTT